This entry is about one T cell receptor (beta chain). Its antigen is unknown. Germline assignment: CDR1 MDHEN and CDR2 SYDVKM. The CDR3 is made up of 15 amino acids. V was clipped by 6 bases and J by 0 bases, with 15 bases between them. Use of 60 Vbeta and 13 Jbeta primers characterized the PCR. Original analysis: It was a later analysis that counted roughly 80 million unique TCR beta chains, of which 8.5 million to 12 million were shared. TCRdb's copy holds only in-frame clones and misses some; the assay was immunoSEQ multiplex PCR. V, J and clone size reflect that table, while D and trimming were determined from the DNA. This listing includes some 72,000 clones. The entry originates in a study of cytomegalovirus exposure and HLA in healthy donors. Study-wide results and limits: For most TCR beta V segments, an earlier analysis put the productive rate at about 90% or about 30% of the time. The study designated over 150 TCR beta chains cytomegalovirus-associated.

The source material was PBMCs. The chain employs TRBV28 and TRBJ2-7; a weak D match, TRBD2 (6 bases). The sequence derives from a man in his thirties or forties in good health and CMV-seronegative. This chain's CDR3 is CASSLGGTGSYEQYF. The CDR3 DNA reads TGTGCCAGCAGCCTCGGCGGGACCGGCTCCTACGAGCAGTACTTC.